One sample yielded the 29 T cell receptor beta chains listed below, sequenced in a study of T cells after yellow fever vaccination. In TCRdb, the 5' RACE reads were re-called with MiXCR into one record per CDR3 protein. Of 300,000 to 400,000 distinct CDR3 sequences listed, about an eighth are singletons. The sample here was CD4+ T cells sorted from PBMCs, taken 15 days after the yellow fever booster vaccination. These receptors were taken from a man between 18 and 29 years old who received the YFV17D yellow fever vaccine.

A few counts support this clonotype. The V and J genes are TRBV20-1 and TRBJ2-5, with 8 bases lining up with TRBD1. The V gene end was trimmed by 6 bases and the J gene end by 3 bases; junction bases not matched to a gene: 3. This CDR3 is built from 12 residues. Looked up from germline, CDR1 is DFQATT and CDR2 is SNEGSKA (reference sequence). CDR3 coding DNA: TGCAGTGCCAAGGACAGGGAAGAGACCCAGTACTTC. This translates into CSAKDREETQYF.

This clonotype has a handful of counts. This sequence joins TRBV27 and TRBJ1-6; no reliable D call. The CDR3 spans 14 residues. Trimming shortened V by 3 bases and J by 10 bases, and 13 bases separated the two germline ends. CDR1 is MNHEY and CDR2 is SMNVEV in the germline V gene (reference sequence). The CDR3 protein is CASSFNNGGSPLHF. The CDR3 DNA reads TGTGCCAGCAGTTTTAATAATGGCGGGTCACCCCTCCACTTT.

CDR3 nucleotide sequence: TGTGCCACCAGTGATCCTAGGGCTGGGGCCAACGTCCTGACTTTC. Translating it yields CATSDPRAGANVLTF. The chain joins TRBV24-1 to TRBJ2-6; D is unclear. Germline V CDR1 and CDR2: KGHDR, SFDVKD. The V end was cut by 3 bases, the J end by 2 bases, with 7 bases between. The CDR3 runs 15 residues.

The V gene is TRBV2, the J gene TRBJ2-1; the D gene is possibly TRBD1 (5 bases). The CDR3 totals 14 residues. Germline lookup yields CDR1 SNHLY and CDR2 FYNNEI. Trimming removed 6 bases at V and 4 bases at J, with 13 bases between. CDR3 sequence reads: CASRGHGRYNEQFF. CDR3 in DNA: TGTGCCAGCAGGGGGCATGGAAGATACAATGAGCAGTTCTTC.

This clonotype showed up just a few times. The J gene is TRBJ2-7, the V gene TRBV5-1; no reliable D call. In germline, CDR1 is SGHRS, CDR2 YFSETQ. V dropped 1 base and J dropped 3 bases, with 8 bases sitting between them. This CDR3 is built from 13 residues. The CDR3 reads CASSLSDGYEQYF. For the CDR3, the DNA is TGCGCCAGCAGCTTGTCAGACGGCTACGAGCAGTACTTC.

The V call is TRBV11-2, the J call TRBJ2-5; the D gene could be TRBD1 or TRBD2 (6 bases each). CDR1 is SGHAT and CDR2 is FQNNGV in the germline V gene. The CDR3 spans 14 residues. The V and J ends lost 5 bases and 4 bases respectively, with 14 bases between them. The CDR3 spells CASSPGARGETQYF. The DNA of the CDR3 is TGTGCCAGCAGCCCAGGGGCGCGGGGAGAGACCCAGTACTTC.

V is TRBV4-2 and J is TRBJ2-2; D ambiguous. Germline loops: CDR1 LGHNA, CDR2 YNFKEQ. The V end lost 4 bases, the J end lost 5 bases, and 14 bases lay between the germline ends. The CDR3 length is 15 residues. The CDR3 protein is CASSRPIPVTGELFF. The CDR3, as DNA: TGTGCCAGCAGCCGCCCGATCCCGGTAACCGGGGAGCTGTTTTTT.

The sample holds a few counts of this clonotype. The chain links TRBV19 to TRBJ1-6; maybe TRBD1 (6 bases). The CDR3 covers 17 residues. CDR1 is LNHDA and CDR2 is SQIVND in the germline V gene (reference sequence). Trimming stripped 6 bases from V and 0 bases from J, with 15 bases between. Written as DNA, the CDR3 is TGTGCCAGTAGACCGGGACATTCGAGCTCCTATAATTCACCCCTCCACTTT. Residues: CASRPGHSSSYNSPLHF.

This clonotype came up a few times. The genes are TRBV5-1 and TRBJ2-1, with D perhaps given as TRBD1 or TRBD2 (6 bases each). Germline V lookup: CDR1 SGHRS, CDR2 YFSETQ. The ends were cut back, 4 bases at V and 5 bases at J, with 22 bases in the middle. This CDR3 spans 17 amino acids. This CDR3 is CASSKLSGEGGNNEQFF. The CDR3, as DNA: TGCGCCAGCAGCAAGTTGTCAGGGGAAGGAGGGAACAATGAGCAGTTCTTC. The full variable domain, with the rest looked up from reference TRBV5-1 and TRBJ2-1, is KAGVTQTPRYLIKTRGQQVTLSCSPISGHRSVSWYQQTPGQGLQFLFEYFSETQRNKGNFPGRFSGRQFSNSRSEMNVSTLELGDSALYLCASSKLSGEGGNNEQFFGPGTRLTVL.

This clonotype was detected only a few times. The gene calls are TRBV3-1 and TRBJ1-2, with 8 bases that match TRBD1. Trimming at V came to 4 bases and at J to 8 bases, leaving 9 bases not matched to a gene. The CDR3 is 14 residues long. Germline lookup yields CDR1 LGHDT and CDR2 YNNKEL (reference sequence). The DNA for the CDR3 is TGTGCCAGCAGCCCCGGCTCAGGGGGCCGCGGCTACACCTTC. This translates into CASSPGSGGRGYTF.

At least ten counts were recorded for this clonotype. The chain is built from TRBV7-2 and TRBJ2-3; D call uncertain. Trimming left V 4 bases short and J 2 bases short, with 7 bases between. Germline CDR1 reads SGHTA; CDR2 reads FQGNSA. This CDR3 has 13 residues. The chain's CDR3 is CASSSENTDTQYF. The CDR3 DNA reads as TGTGCCAGCAGCTCCGAGAACACAGATACGCAGTATTTT.

Ten or more counts support this clonotype. The gene calls are TRBV6-5 and TRBJ2-6; 7 nucleotides match TRBD1. V dropped 7 bases and J dropped 3; count of bases not matched to a gene: 6. Germline CDR1 MNHEY, CDR2 SVGAGI. This CDR3 region has 15 residues. CDR3 region: CASTRQGFGANVLTF. The CDR3 bases are TGTGCCAGCACCAGACAGGGTTTTGGGGCCAACGTCCTGACTTTC.

This clonotype appeared many times. This chain uses TRBV7-9 with TRBJ2-5; D unclear. The V end lost 2 bases, the J end lost 0 bases, and 10 bases lay between the germline ends. There are 15 residues in the CDR3. Germline V gene sequence: CDR1 SEHNR, CDR2 FQNEAQ (reference sequence). The CDR3 sequence is CASSLLGTDQETQYF. CDR3 nucleotide sequence: TGTGCCAGCAGCTTATTAGGAACGGACCAAGAGACCCAGTACTTC.

The chain employs TRBV2 and TRBJ2-1; TRBD2 matches at 15 bases. CDR3 length equals 15 residues. In germline, CDR1 is SNHLY, CDR2 FYNNEI. Trimming removed 7 bases from V and 8 bases from J; junction bases left unmatched: 6. The CDR3 DNA follows: TGTGCCAGCAAAATTGGACTAGCGGGGGGGCATGAGCAGTTCTTC. This translates into CASKIGLAGGHEQFF.

Only a few counts were recorded for this clonotype. The V and J genes are TRBV7-2 and TRBJ1-1; TRBD1 is a possible D gene (5 bases). CDR1 and CDR2 (germline): SGHTA, FQGNSA. V was cut by 5 bases and J by 4 bases, with 20 bases left in between. The CDR3 loop spans 16 amino acids. CDR3 amino acids: CASSRFITGGGTEAFF. The CDR3 DNA reads as TGTGCCAGCAGCCGATTCATTACAGGCGGAGGCACTGAAGCTTTCTTT.

This chain uses TRBV7-8 with TRBJ2-2; tentatively, D is TRBD1 (6 bases). This CDR3 has 16 residues. Trimming took 7 bases from V and 4 from J, leaving 19 bases between them. Germline-derived CDR1 and CDR2 are SGHVS and FQNEAQ. The CDR3: CASTGPRTAPTGELFF. CDR3 coding DNA: TGTGCCAGCACCGGACCCCGGACAGCCCCCACCGGGGAGCTGTTTTTT.

This clonotype was counted a few times. This chain connects TRBV5-1 to TRBJ1-4, with TRBD1 as a possible D gene (6 bases). Per germline, CDR1 SGHRS and CDR2 YFSETQ. Trimming removed 5 bases from V and 8 bases from J, with 16 bases in between. CDR3 length: 14 amino acids. The CDR3: CASRSIPGEEKLFF. The CDR3 region has the DNA TGCGCCAGCAGGAGCATTCCAGGGGAGGAAAAACTGTTTTTT.

This rearrangement joins TRBV18 to TRBJ2-1; TRBD2 is a possible D gene (7 bases). This CDR3 region has 17 residues. Germline CDR1 KGHSH, CDR2 LQKENI. V shed 1 base and J shed 0 bases, with 13 bases lying between them. This CDR3 reads CASSPQRGGGSYNEQFF. The CDR3 DNA reads as TGTGCCAGCTCACCACAACGAGGGGGGGGCTCCTACAATGAGCAGTTCTTC.

This clonotype showed up many times. The chain recombines TRBV4-2 with TRBJ2-5; 10 bases fit TRBD2. Trimming cost V 4 bases and J 2 bases; bases outside gene matches: 4. CDR3 length equals 15 residues. Germline CDR1 and CDR2: LGHNA and YNFKEQ. CDR3 in DNA: TGTGCCAGCAGCCGTAGCGGGGGGAAACAAGAGACCCAGTACTTC. It translates to CASSRSGGKQETQYF.

This clonotype came up a few times. The genes are TRBV27 and TRBJ2-2; 7 nucleotides align to TRBD1. CDR3 size: 14 residues. J was trimmed by 1 base and V by 6 bases; bases with no gene match: 2. Germline lookup yields CDR1 MNHEY and CDR2 SMNVEV (reference sequence). The CDR3 protein is CASRTGWNTGELFF. The CDR3 coding sequence is TGTGCCAGCAGGACAGGGTGGAACACCGGGGAGCTGTTTTTT.

This clonotype has just a few counts. The chain combines TRBV6-2 or TRBV6-3 with TRBJ2-5, with 9 positions matching TRBD2. The V segment lost 8 bases and the J segment 2 bases; nucleotides outside the gene matches: 9. Per germline, CDR1 MNHEY and CDR2 SVGEGT. CDR3 length equals 15 residues. In DNA, the CDR3 is TGTGCCAGCCGGACGGCGGGGGGGCGTCAAGAGACCCAGTACTTC. The encoded protein is CASRTAGGRQETQYF.

This clonotype was counted only a few times. The V gene is TRBV14, the J gene TRBJ1-5; D possibly corresponds to TRBD1 (5 bases). CDR3 size: 13 residues. The germline gives CDR1 SGHDN, CDR2 FVKESK. The germline V and J ends were trimmed by 5 bases and 6 bases, with 11 bases remaining between them. The CDR3 is CASSALGGQPQHF. The CDR3 nucleotides read TGTGCCAGCAGCGCCCTTGGGGGTCAGCCCCAGCATTTT.

V gene TRBV5-4 combines with J gene TRBJ1-6; the match to TRBD1 covers 9 bases. V dropped 4 bases and J dropped 14; count of bases not matched to a gene: 7. The CDR3 length is 13 residues. Germline CDR1 SGHNT, CDR2 YYREEE (reference sequence). The CDR3 here is CASSQLQGAALHF. In DNA form, the CDR3 reads TGTGCCAGCAGCCAGTTACAGGGGGCGGCCCTCCACTTT.

In its sample, this clonotype was seen many times. The V call is TRBV2, the J call TRBJ2-2; 12 bases agree with TRBD2. With V trimmed by 5 bases and J by 2 bases, 9 bases remained unmatched. Per the germline V gene, CDR1 is SNHLY and CDR2 is FYNNEI. The length of the CDR3 is 18 residues. The CDR3, as DNA: TGTGCCAGCAGTTCCCTAGCGGGGGGGCCGGCAAACACCGGGGAGCTGTTTTTT. Protein product: CASSSLAGGPANTGELFF.

This chain links TRBV7-2 with TRBJ1-1, with no clear D. Deletions cut 1 base from V and 10 bases from J, with 10 bases between. The CDR3 totals 12 residues. From germline, CDR1 is SGHTA and CDR2 FQGNSA. The DNA for the CDR3 is TGTGCCAGCAGCTTAGACCTAAGTCGAGCTTTCTTT. The encoded protein is CASSLDLSRAFF.

This clonotype was observed at least ten times. CDR3 in amino acids: CASSLGRGEVQYV. The DNA of the CDR3 is TGTGCCAGCAGTTTAGGGCGGGGGGAGGTGCAGTACGTC. The rearrangement uses TRBV12-3 or TRBV12-4 and TRBJ2-7; TRBD2 matches at 8 bases. The CDR3 is 13 amino acids. Trimming at V came to 1 base and at J to 9 bases, leaving 5 bases not matched to a gene.

The CDR3 is CASSPGQSTGELFF. The CDR3 region has the DNA TGCGCCAGCAGCCCCGGACAGTCCACCGGGGAGCTGTTTTTT. The chain carries TRBV5-1 and TRBJ2-2, with D perhaps TRBD1 (6 bases). From germline, CDR1 is SGHRS and CDR2 YFSETQ. CDR3 length: 14 amino acids. V was cut by 4 bases and J by 4 bases, with 11 bases left in between.

This clonotype was detected many times. The chain links TRBV7-2 to TRBJ1-5, with no clear D. The CDR3 is made up of 13 amino acids. Trimming shortened V by 6 bases and J by 4 bases, and 10 bases separated the two germline ends. Germline assignment: CDR1 SGHTA and CDR2 FQGNSA. This CDR3 is CASSAGPNQPQHF. For the CDR3, the DNA is TGTGCCAGCAGTGCCGGGCCAAATCAGCCCCAGCATTTT.

This clonotype was picked up a small number of times. V and J are TRBV15 and TRBJ2-1, with TRBD2 identical over 7 bases. The CDR3 is 14 amino acids. V lost 5 bases and J lost 5; bases outside the gene matches: 6. Germline assignment: CDR1 LNHNV and CDR2 YYDKDF (reference sequence). This CDR3 reads CATSWRGRDNEQFF. In DNA form, the CDR3 reads TGTGCCACCAGCTGGCGGGGGAGAGACAATGAGCAGTTCTTC.